This T cell receptor (beta chain) was documented in a study of T cell responses to AZD1222 COVID-19 vaccine. Clones were sequenced by immunoSEQ multiplex PCR, and TCRdb holds only the in-frame ones, with some missing. The sample records around 140,000 clones, approximately 95% being singletons. The CDR3 contains 14 residues. Trimming took 4 bases from V and 5 from J, leaving 9 bases between them. CDR1 is MNHEY, CDR2 SMNVEV, per germline (reference sequence). As for this clone: Its target is not known.

Findings and caveats of the study: There were mostly white British donors and more females than males, and clonal diversity was possibly underestimated. Of spike-specific TCRs, nearly half reportedly target regions left unmutated in variants. Of the AZD1222 recipients, only 6 or 7 were seropositive at baseline. Along spike, vaccine-associated CD4 TCRs were found throughout, with dominance at 160-218 and 743-854.

J is TRBJ1-6 and V is TRBV27, with D hard to call. Here the sequenced sample was peripheral blood, taken on day 0 of MenACWY control vaccination. This clonotype originated in an adult in good health. CDR3 amino acids: CASSSVDHNSPLHF. The CDR3 nucleotides read TGTGCCAGCAGTTCGGTGGATCATAATTCACCCCTCCACTTT.